This T cell receptor beta chain was identified during a study of cytomegalovirus exposure and HLA in healthy donors. Background on the study: T cells numbering around 180 million yielded 90 million to 140 million unique TCR beta sequences in an earlier analysis. Early on, a data release was issued that held tens of millions of unique TCRs from HLA-typed donors.

A multiplex PCR was run with 60 Vbeta primers and 13 Jbeta primers. Sequencing was performed with immunoSEQ multiplex PCR; in TCRdb, only in-frame clones are kept and a portion is missing. This sample carries around 51,000 clones, with roughly a quarter going to the ten biggest clones. The junction had 11 bases not matched to a gene; V was cut back by 2 bases and J by 10 bases. This CDR3 is built from 16 residues. The germline V gene encodes CDR1 SGHDT and CDR2 YYEEEE. General observations from the study: Across all donors, roughly uniform sequencing depth was an assumption of the presence/absence analyses. Sequences of the TCR beta chain were said to predict the HLA-A and HLA-B alleles of most subjects accurately.

Of note for this clone: The antigen remains unidentified.

The TCR sequence derives from a middle-aged man in good health and CMV-seropositive. The sample comprised PBMCs. The chain has TRBV5-6 and TRBJ2-1; 11 nucleotides line up with TRBD2. CDR3 in DNA: TGTGCCAGCAGCTTTCTCGGCACTAGCGGGAGCGGCGAGCAGTTCTTC. It specifies CASSFLGTSGSGEQFF. The full variable domain, rest sourced from reference TRBV5-6 and TRBJ2-1, is DAGVTQSPTHLIKTRGQQVTLRCSPKSGHDTVSWYQQALGQGPQFIFQYYEEEERQRGNFPDRFSGHQFPNYSSELNVNALLLGDSALYLCASSFLGTSGSGEQFFGPGTRLTVL.